Shown below are 12 T cell receptor beta chains from a single sample sequenced in a study of cytomegalovirus exposure and HLA in healthy donors. Assay: immunoSEQ multiplex PCR; the TCRdb copy retains only in-frame clones and omits some. The sample contains around 120,000 clones, around 89% of which appear only once. Sequencing used PBMCs. The receptors shown here come from a man aged 18 to 35 in good health and CMV-seronegative.

This chain joins TRBV7-2 and TRBJ2-2; D is perhaps TRBD1 (6 bases). This CDR3 has 15 residues. The germline V gene has CDR1 SGHTA and CDR2 FQGNSA. V gave up 5 bases and J gave up 6 bases, with 16 bases separating them. DNA of the CDR3: TGTGCCAGCAGCCTTTACAGGGACGTGTCCGGGGAGCTGTTTTTT. It specifies CASSLYRDVSGELFF.

This chain links TRBV30 with TRBJ2-7; D unclear. This CDR3 has 11 residues. The germline V gene encodes CDR1 GTSNPN and CDR2 SVGIG (reference sequence). The V gene lost 4 bases and the J gene lost 6 bases, with 10 bases spanning the gap. The CDR3 loop reads CAWTVVGEQYF. For the CDR3, the DNA is TGTGCCTGGACGGTAGTTGGCGAGCAGTACTTC.

The chain joins TRBV6-5 to TRBJ2-5; no reliable D call. With 0 bases removed from V and 5 bases from J, the gap between germline ends came to 10 bases. The CDR3 totals 14 residues. From germline, CDR1 is MNHEY and CDR2 SVGAGI. The CDR3 spells CASSYSYAGETQYF. The CDR3 bases are TGTGCCAGCAGTTACTCATATGCAGGCGAGACCCAGTACTTC.

The CDR3 region has the DNA TGTGCCAGCAGTGACAGAACGACAGAACTTAGCTCCTACGAGCAGTACTTC. Its protein is CASSDRTTELSSYEQYF. J is TRBJ2-7 and V is TRBV6-1, with D perhaps TRBD1 (5 bases). CDR3 length: 17 amino acids. V lost 3 bases to trimming and J lost 0 bases, with 18 bases between them. Germline V gives CDR1 MNHNS, CDR2 SASEGT.

This clone was seen just once. The chain couples TRBV29-1 to TRBJ2-1; TRBD2 aligns across 13 bases. Per germline, CDR1 SQVTM and CDR2 ANQGSEA. This CDR3 has 16 amino acids. V lost 2 bases to trimming and J lost 0 bases; unmatched junction nucleotides: 1. Here the CDR3 reads CSVERTSGSSYNEQFF. The CDR3 nucleotides read TGCAGCGTTGAACGGACTAGCGGGAGCTCCTACAATGAGCAGTTCTTC.

The chain combines TRBV28 with TRBJ2-1, with D maybe TRBD1 (6 bases). Deletions cut 6 bases from V and 5 bases from J, with 14 bases between. CDR1 and CDR2 from the germline V gene are MDHEN and SYDVKM. CDR3 length: 14 amino acids. CDR3 bases: TGTGCCAGCAGAAGAGACAGGAATAACAATGAGCAGTTCTTC. This sequence encodes CASRRDRNNNEQFF.

V is TRBV11-2 and J is TRBJ2-2; tentative D call: TRBD2 (6 bases). This CDR3 contains 19 residues. Between the trimmed V and J ends, which lost 5 bases and 3 bases, there was a span of 25 bases. Germline values: CDR1 SGHAT, CDR2 FQNNGV. The CDR3 spells CASSPEGSRFHVDTGELFF. DNA for the CDR3: TGTGCCAGCAGCCCGGAGGGGTCTAGGTTCCATGTGGACACCGGGGAGCTGTTTTTT.

The CDR3 region has the DNA TGTGCCAGCAGGCAGCGGGCTAAAAATGAGCAGTTCTTC. Its translation: CASRQRAKNEQFF. V usage is TRBV2 and J usage is TRBJ2-1; D may be TRBD2 (6 bases). The V end lost 6 bases, the J end lost 7 bases, and 13 bases lay between the germline ends. Per the germline V gene, CDR1 is SNHLY and CDR2 is FYNNEI. CDR3 length equals 13 residues.

The rearrangement joins TRBV18 to TRBJ2-1, with D perhaps matching TRBD2 (5 bases). Per germline, CDR1 KGHSH and CDR2 LQKENI. Trimming took off 4 bases at V and 5 bases at J, with 18 bases between the two ends. The CDR3 runs 16 residues. CDR3 residues: CASSLEGTLRNNEQFF. The CDR3 nucleotides read TGTGCCAGCTCACTAGAGGGTACCCTACGAAACAATGAGCAGTTCTTC.

The chain has TRBV7-8 and TRBJ2-7, with D possibly TRBD2 on 6 matching bases. The germline V gene encodes CDR1 SGHVS and CDR2 FQNEAQ. This CDR3 has 16 amino acids. With 3 bases removed from V and 0 bases from J, the gap between germline ends came to 15 bases. The chain's CDR3 is CASSLFTGTPSYEQYF. DNA for the CDR3: TGTGCCAGCAGCTTGTTTACCGGGACTCCCTCCTACGAGCAGTACTTC.

The rearrangement links TRBV11-2 to TRBJ2-1; 8 bases line up with TRBD2. The V gene's germline CDR1 is SGHAT and CDR2 FQNNGV. The CDR3 is 15 amino acids. J gave up 4 bases and V 3 bases, and 5 bases lay outside the gene matches. CDR3 loop: CASSFSGRQYNEQFF. Here the CDR3 DNA reads TGTGCCAGCAGCTTCAGCGGGAGACAATACAATGAGCAGTTCTTC.

The chain couples TRBV4-1 to TRBJ1-6; D is uncertain. Germline values: CDR1 MGHRA, CDR2 YSYEKL. V was trimmed by 0 bases and J by 0 bases, leaving 9 bases between them. This CDR3 contains 17 residues. The CDR3 reads CASSQDRSSSYNSPLHF. CDR3 sequence (DNA): TGCGCCAGCAGCCAAGATCGGAGCAGCTCCTATAATTCACCCCTCCACTTT.